This T cell receptor beta chain comes out of a study of blood T cell repertoires in acute mononucleosis (TCRdb year 2020). Looking at the study overall: Acute-phase samples, which represented the primary response, were collected within 2 weeks of symptom onset. During acute infection, mean YVL-BR-specific and GLC-BM-specific cells made up about 2.1% and 1.1% of blood CD8 T cells. Mean blood EBV load was about 4 log10 genome copies per million B cells during acute infection and 2.6 at convalescence. The full study reports these points: Only around 8.7% of unique acute clonotypes persisted into convalescence, yet these made up most of the response; new diverse de novo clonotypes seemingly replaced the rest. The low acute-to-convalescent clonotype overlap might be partly explained by sampling error, because only a fraction of each donor's blood was analyzed. The cohort comprised only a few donors, so group averages rested on very few individuals. In TCR repertoire selection for BRLF1 (YVL-BR), TCRalpha CDR3 motifs had a dominant role, while TCRbeta had a minimal role.

Sample time point, as interpreted from the label and publication: acute infectious mononucleosis, at clinical presentation within 2 weeks of symptom onset (visit 1). The study tracked CD8 T cell responses to two immunodominant EBV epitopes, BRLF1 109 (YVL-BR) and BMLF1 280 (GLC-BM), over primary infection. A positive serum heterophile antibody test and EBV viral capsid antigen-specific IgM indicated primary EBV infection. Magnetic positive selection (MACS) was first used to enrich total CD8 T cells from PBMCs. A FACSAria III was used to sort live CD3+ CD8+ tetramer+ cells to a purity above 90%. Cell sorting used a PE-conjugated tetramer carrying the BRLF1 109-117 peptide. At both acute infection and convalescence, EBV epitope-specific CD8 T cells were tetramer-sorted, and the TCR repertoires of those cells were deep-sequenced directly ex vivo. Donors were a few people aged about 18 to 29 with clinical acute infectious mononucleosis and laboratory evidence of primary EBV infection. Heparinized peripheral blood was collected when donors presented clinically with mononucleosis symptoms and again about 6 months afterward. Ficoll-Paque density gradient centrifugation was used to isolate PBMCs.

The CDR3 has 14 amino acids, counting the end cysteine and phenylalanine. The sequence is cut down to CDR3 DNA, 42 bases in frame from base 1. CDR1 and CDR2, looked up from the germline V gene (reference sequence), are MNHEY and SMNVEV. V gives up 6 bases and J gives up 1 base, and the segment between their germline ends measures 10 bases. For TCR profiling, total RNA from no fewer than 8,000 sorted tetramer+ CD8 T cells was reverse transcribed into cDNA. PCR amplification of CDR3 regions used primers annealing to V and J regions and added unique molecular identifiers so that templates could be tracked. TCRalpha and TCRbeta chains were profiled using the immunoSEQ platform, including its sequencing and error-correction standards. Under the source paper's analysis protocol: Clonal copy numbers were corrected for sequencing and PCR errors, and CDR3s were defined per IMGT conventions. Analysis was restricted to productive rearrangements and was performed with immunoSEQ Analyzer versions 2.0 and 3.0, and gene-pairing frequencies were further processed in Microsoft Excel. Circos plots were used to visualize V-J pairings, and MEME together with a custom motifSearch program was used to find CDR3 motifs. The OLGA algorithm was used to calculate the probability of generation of TCR sequences. A clonotype seen at both visits was called persistent, a clonotype seen only at the acute visit was called nonpersistent, and a clonotype seen only at convalescence was called de novo. Any amino acid clonotype used by more than one donor was defined as a public TCR. Drawn from immuneACCESS, this table holds only the in-frame rearrangements with V and J called that TCRdb kept. Clones are partly lost; checked studies trace under half to an unresolved V gene and leave the rest unexplained. That table gives V, J and clone size, and the DNA gave D and trimming. Present in this sample are about 7,400 clones, less than 30% of which were seen just once. In total, the top ten clones hold less than 35% of the sample.

On this clone itself: No per-base quality is available; no much larger clone lies one base away.

The sequence was collected from a woman under 30 with infectious mononucleosis caused by EBV. Here the chain combines TRBV27 and TRBJ2-4; TRBD1 is perhaps the D gene, given 5 matching bases. This material consisted of EBV YVL epitope tetramer+ CD8+ T cells sorted from PBMCs, taken during acute infectious mononucleosis. Interpreted using the paper, the cell subset or site label stands for: CD8 T cells binding a tetramer with EBV BRLF1 109-117 peptide (YVL-BR). The sequenced DNA: TGTGCCAGCAGCTGGGCAGGGGCCAAAAACATTCAGTACTTC. Its coded protein is CASSWAGAKNIQYF.